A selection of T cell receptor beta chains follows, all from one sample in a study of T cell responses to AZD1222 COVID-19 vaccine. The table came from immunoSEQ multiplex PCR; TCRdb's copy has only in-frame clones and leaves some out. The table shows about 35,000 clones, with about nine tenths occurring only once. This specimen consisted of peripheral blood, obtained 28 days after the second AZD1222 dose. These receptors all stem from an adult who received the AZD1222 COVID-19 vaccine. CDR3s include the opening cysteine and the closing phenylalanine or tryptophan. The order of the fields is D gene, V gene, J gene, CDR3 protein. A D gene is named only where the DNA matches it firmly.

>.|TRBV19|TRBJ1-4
CASSIPDSAPRQKLFF
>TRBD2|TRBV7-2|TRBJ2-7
CASSLALAGKYEQYF
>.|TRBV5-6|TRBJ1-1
CASSQGTISTEAFF
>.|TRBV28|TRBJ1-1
CASGIPDLGVDAFF
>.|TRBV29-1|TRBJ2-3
CSVGGTDTQYF
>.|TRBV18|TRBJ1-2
CASSPSGGSSGYGYTF
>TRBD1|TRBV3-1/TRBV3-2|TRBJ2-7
CASSHHDRGYEQYF
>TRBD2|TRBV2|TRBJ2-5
CASRLAGKETQYF
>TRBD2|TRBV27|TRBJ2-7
CASSSLIAGGRNEQYF
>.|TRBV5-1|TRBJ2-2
CASRGAGNTGELFF
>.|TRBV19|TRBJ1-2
CASNSRVGYGYTF
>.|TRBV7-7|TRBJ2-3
CASSLTGADTQYF
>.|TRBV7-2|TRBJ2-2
CASSLDNTGELFF
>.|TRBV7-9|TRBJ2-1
CASSLQGGSWNEQFF
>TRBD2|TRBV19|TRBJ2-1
CASSDPGTSGGAYNEQFF
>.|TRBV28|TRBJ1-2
CASTDIYGYTF
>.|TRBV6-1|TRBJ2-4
CASSEGSPRDIQYF
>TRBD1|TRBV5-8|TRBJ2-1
CASSDTPGTGLYNEQFF
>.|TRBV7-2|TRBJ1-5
CASSLVGLPQHF
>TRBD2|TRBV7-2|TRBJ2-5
CASSWTREETQYF
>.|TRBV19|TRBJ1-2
CASSPDGLNYGYTF
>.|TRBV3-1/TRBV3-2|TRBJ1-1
CASSQDRGSGVNTEAFF
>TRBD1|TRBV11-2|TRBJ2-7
CASSPGTDYEQYF
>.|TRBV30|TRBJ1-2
CAWSLDLERGYTF
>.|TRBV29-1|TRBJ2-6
CSVTGGAWANVLTF
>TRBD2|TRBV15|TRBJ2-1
CATSRTTSGRFFDNEQFF
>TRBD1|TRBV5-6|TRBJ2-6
CASSLTGGISGANVLTF
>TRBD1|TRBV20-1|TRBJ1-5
CSASSGTGGRPQHF
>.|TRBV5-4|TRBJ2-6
CASSLASGANVLTF
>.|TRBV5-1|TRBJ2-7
CASSPIQGLGQYF
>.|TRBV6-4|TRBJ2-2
CASSDSGGRNTGELFF
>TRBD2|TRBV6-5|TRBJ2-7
CASSSGTSVHEQYF
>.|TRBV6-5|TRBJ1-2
CASFDRSIGYTF
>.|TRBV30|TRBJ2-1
CAWSGLVVIGEQFF
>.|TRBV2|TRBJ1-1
CASSEQRLNTEAFF
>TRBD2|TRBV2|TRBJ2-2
CASSGQLASTGELFF
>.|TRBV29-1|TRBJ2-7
CSSRRQTYEQYF
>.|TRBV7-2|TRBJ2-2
CASSFRQNTGELFF
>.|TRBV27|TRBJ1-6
CASSLSIGDSPLHF
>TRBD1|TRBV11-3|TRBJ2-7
CASSPGQGSGEQYF
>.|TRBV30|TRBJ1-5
CAWSEDSESNQPQHF
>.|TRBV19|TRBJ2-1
CASSLHSNLNEQFF
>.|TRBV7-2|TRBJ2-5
CASSLSGFGETQYF
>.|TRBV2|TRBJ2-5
CASSAGPRWEETQYF
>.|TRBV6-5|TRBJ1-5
CASTETRGGPQPQHF
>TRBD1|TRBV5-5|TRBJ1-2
CASSWTNGQGDYGYTF
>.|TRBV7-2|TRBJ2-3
CASRNVQGTTGTDTQYF
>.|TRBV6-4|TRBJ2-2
CASSDSGDTGELFF
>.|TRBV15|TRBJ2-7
CATSRDKVEQYF